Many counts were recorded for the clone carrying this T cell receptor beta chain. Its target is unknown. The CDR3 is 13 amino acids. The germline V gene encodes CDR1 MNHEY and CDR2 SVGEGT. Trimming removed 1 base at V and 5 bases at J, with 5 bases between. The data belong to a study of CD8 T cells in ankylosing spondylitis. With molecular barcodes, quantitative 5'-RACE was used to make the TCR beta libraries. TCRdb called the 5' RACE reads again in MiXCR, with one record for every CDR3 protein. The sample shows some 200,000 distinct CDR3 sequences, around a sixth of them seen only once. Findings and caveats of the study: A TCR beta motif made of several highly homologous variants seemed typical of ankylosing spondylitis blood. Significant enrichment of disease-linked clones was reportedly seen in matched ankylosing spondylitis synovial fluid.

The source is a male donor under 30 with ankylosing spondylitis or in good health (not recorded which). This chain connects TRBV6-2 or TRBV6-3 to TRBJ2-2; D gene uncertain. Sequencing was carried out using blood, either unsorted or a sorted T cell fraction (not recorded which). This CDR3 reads CASSYLWTGELFF. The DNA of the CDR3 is TGTGCCAGCAGTTACTTGTGGACCGGGGAGCTGTTTTTT.